The clone carrying this T cell receptor beta chain was counted only a few times. Expressed TCRB transcripts were sequenced, since all the RNA that had been isolated was reverse transcribed. Naive, central memory and regulatory T cell samples averaged around 4 million immunoSEQ reads each. The protocol was immunoSEQ multiplex PCR, while the TCRdb copy is restricted to in-frame clones and leaves out a portion. The data show around 160,000 clones, with approximately 52% seen just once and under 0.5% held by the top ten. This sample stems from a study of beta chain features in type 1 diabetes. V was trimmed by 7 bases and J by 2 bases, leaving 5 bases between them. This CDR3 region has 12 residues. CDR1 is SGHTA and CDR2 is FQGNSA in the germline V gene.

Sequencing used Tregs from blood. The clonotype comes from a man between 18 and 35 years old in good health. The chain employs TRBV7-2 and TRBJ2-2, with unresolved D. Here the CDR3 reads CASTSNTGELFF. CDR3 DNA sequence: TGTGCCAGCACCTCTAACACCGGGGAGCTGTTTTTT.